Below, one T cell receptor (beta chain) is given with its context. Its antigen is currently unknown. A junction boundary mismatches the germline segment, possibly from a read error. In germline, CDR1 is DFQATT, CDR2 SNEGSKA (reference sequence). The CDR3 is 14 amino acids. Cultured CD4+ T cell DNA underwent sequencing with the Oncomine TCR Beta short-read assay. Via MiXCR, TCRdb re-called the PCR reads, giving one row per CDR3 protein. The repertoire holds 20,000 to 30,000 distinct CDR3 sequences, 40% to 50% seen once, with roughly 11% in the top ten. Treatment meaning: approximately 10-day PBMC culture with coronavirus spike peptide pools or control peptides (ViraFEST assay). These data originate in a study of vaccination and CD4 T cells after COVID-19.

The sample was CD4+ T cells from blood, cultured in vitro. The V gene is TRBV20-1, the J gene TRBJ2-3; the match to TRBD2 covers 9 bases. The TCR comes from a human donor who had recovered from COVID-19. For the CDR3, the DNA is TGCAGAGCTAGATTATCCAGCGGGAGGGATACGCAGTATTTT. It codes for CRARLSSGRDTQYF.